The source of this TCR beta chain is a study of shared clonotypes between healthy human individuals (dated by TCRdb to 2018 to 2021). Regarding the study in general: The cohort comprised a couple of women and a few men aged 18 to 49 years. Per donor, three plates each were used for CD4 naive and CD4 memory, two for CD8 naive, and one for CD8 memory. The study deeply sequenced blood TCR repertoires of five healthy adults to estimate repertoire size and the extent of clonotype sharing between individuals. To increase sequencing depth and limit assay-specific biases, TCR repertoire library preparation and sequencing were carried out by different laboratories using diverse techniques. Each donor's leukapheresis produced roughly between about 0.9 and 9.5 billion PBMCs. Study-wide conclusions, independent of this receptor: Pairwise subsampling indicated that sequencing depth was expected to affect the degree of clonotype sharing among donors. Sampling was limited to blood, and TCR repertoires in tissue likely differ from TCR repertoires in blood. Because the study included a small number of donors, the genetic and exposure-history diversity represented was limited. Rarefaction of sorted-subset datasets indicated incomplete sequencing despite the large sequencing depth. Clonotypes shared by all four sorted-subset donors showed higher generation probabilities than non-shared clonotypes. Estimated clonotype richness was generally larger for naive than for memory subsets. Sharing across four donors was observed for roughly 5.4% of naive CD4, under 4% of naive CD8, 2.3% of memory CD4, and around 0.44% of memory CD8 clonotypes.

For the CD8 naive samples, CD45RO-negative cells were positively selected for CCR7, yielding a CD45RA+CCR7+ population from which TemRA cells were excluded. Healthy HIV-negative adults with no recently reported acute infections or vaccinations were included as donors. Only Caucasian adults living in Nashville, Tennessee, USA were represented among the donors. Blood was obtained by leukapheresis, after which PBMCs were separated by Ficoll-Histopaque density gradient centrifugation and cryopreserved in liquid nitrogen vapor phase. Analytical flow cytometry was used to check the purity and quantity of each magnetically sorted T cell population. From each sorted fraction, genomic DNA was isolated and quantified by UV absorbance on a Nanodrop 2000c. As concerns this clone: Its binding antigen is unknown. Base qualities are not recorded, but no much larger clone differs from it by a single base. Other DNA sequences in this specimen translate into the identical CDR3.

Between the V and J ends, shortened by 0 bases and 7 bases respectively, the junction contains 8 bases. The germline V gene specifies SGDLS as CDR1 and YYNGEE as CDR2. Measured from the cysteine to the phenylalanine, the CDR3 is 12 residues long. The CDR3 DNA has 36 bases and is translated from base 1. TCR CDR3 regions were amplified from genomic DNA by multiplex PCR using the deep immunoSEQ assay. Genomic DNA extracted from each cell subset was distributed evenly over all wells of several immunoSEQ 96-well plates, and each plate served as one replicate. For sorted subsets, approximately 190 ng of genomic DNA, equivalent to 25,000 to 30,000 T cell genomes, went into each replicate PCR. Purified libraries were quantified with a Qubit 3.0 fluorometer, sized on a Bioanalyzer 2100, and re-quantified with the KAPA Library Quantification kit. A separate single-read 150-cycle Illumina NextSeq 550 flow cell was used to sequence each immunoSEQ 96-well plate. As for how the authors treated the data: Because the immunoSEQ output included only junctional sequences and no quality scores, the filtering could not be the same as the filtering used for full-length reads. To assign V/J genes and CDR3, sequences were annotated against IMGT germline references using PyIR, a Python wrapper for IgBLAST v1.9. Reads were removed for weak V/J assignments (E-value above 1e-6), missing CDR3, stop codons, out-of-frame junctions, or ambiguous translated residues. V3J clonotypes were defined by identical inferred V gene, J gene, and CDR3 amino acid sequence. Percentage overlap between repertoires was computed as shared unique clonotypes divided by the size of the smaller repertoire. Three approaches were used to assess repertoire richness: RTK rarefaction, the Chao1 estimator, and Recon v2.1 estimates of unobserved clonotypes. OLGA was used to compute generation probabilities for all TCRbeta clonotypes that the gDNA method yielded from several donors. TCRdb took over this immuneACCESS table, retaining in-frame rearrangements with V and J assigned. Such tables are incomplete; in checked studies, under half of the missing clones stem from an unresolved V gene, and the remainder is unexplained. From that table come the V and J calls and clone size; the DNA was used to work out D and trimming. The sample has around 650,000 clones on record, about 96% of them singletons. The ten largest clones capture roughly 0.1% of the sample.

The rearrangement combines TRBV9 with TRBJ2-7; matching of 6 bases hints at TRBD2 as the D gene. The sequenced material came from naive CD8+ T cells sorted from blood. The sample's cell subset or site label is to be understood as: CD45RA+CCR7+. This receptor was identified in a woman in her twenties or thirties in good health. The encoded CDR3 is CASSVGGGEQYF. The DNA is as follows: TGTGCCAGCAGCGTAGGTGGGGGGGAGCAGTACTTC.